A single sample is the source of the 8 T cell receptor beta chains below, sequenced in a study of control samples from healthy donors and cancer patients. The table came from immunoSEQ multiplex PCR; TCRdb's copy has only in-frame clones and leaves some out. Here the sample spans nearly 200,000 clones, about 90% being singletons. Material: blood. These receptors all come from a man aged 25 to 40 in good health.

The chain employs TRBV7-2 and TRBJ1-4, with TRBD1 identical over 9 bases. There are 17 residues in the CDR3. Trimming at V came to 6 bases and at J to 4 bases, leaving 12 bases not matched to a gene. Looked up from germline, CDR1 is SGHTA and CDR2 is FQGNSA. The chain's CDR3 is CASSTPGQGLSNEKLFF. In nucleotides, the CDR3 is TGTGCCAGCAGTACACCGGGACAGGGTTTGAGTAATGAAAAACTGTTTTTT.

The V gene is TRBV18, the J gene TRBJ1-2; D might be TRBD1 (5 bases). Per germline, CDR1 KGHSH and CDR2 LQKENI. The CDR3 consists of 14 residues. Deletions cut 0 bases from V and 5 bases from J, with 10 bases between. The CDR3 spells CASSPPGPLYGYTF. DNA of the CDR3: TGTGCCAGCTCACCACCGGGACCTTTATATGGCTACACCTTC.

This rearrangement joins TRBV6-2 or TRBV6-3 to TRBJ2-3; D unresolved. Trimming shortened V by 6 bases and J by 1 base, and 8 bases separated the two germline ends. This CDR3 spans 13 amino acids. From germline, CDR1 is MNHEY and CDR2 SVGEGT. Here the CDR3 DNA reads TGTGCCAGCAGCCTGGCGGGCACAGATACGCAGTATTTT. Translation: CASSLAGTDTQYF.

The chain has TRBV5-1 and TRBJ1-2; TRBD1 might be the D (6 bases). V was trimmed by 9 bases and J by 2 bases, leaving 14 bases between them. The CDR3 is 13 residues long. Germline CDR1 reads SGHRS; CDR2 reads YFSETQ. As DNA, the CDR3 is TGCGCCACAAAGGGGGGCAGCAACTATGGCTACACCTTC. The encoded protein is CATKGGSNYGYTF.

In its sample, this clone was seen a few times. Additional DNA sequences in this sample encode the identical CDR3. This sequence joins TRBV29-1 and TRBJ1-1; TRBD1 aligns across 11 bases. The V and J ends lost 6 bases and 2 bases, in that order; junction bases with no gene match: 2. Germline assignment: CDR1 SQVTM and CDR2 ANQGSEA. The CDR3 runs to 13 residues. The CDR3: CSVRTGGNTEAFF. In nucleotides, the CDR3 is TGCAGCGTCCGGACAGGGGGCAACACTGAAGCTTTCTTT.

V is TRBV7-6 and J is TRBJ2-1; 10 bases map to TRBD2. V was clipped by 5 bases and J by 10 bases; unmatched bases: 11. The germline gives CDR1 SGHVS, CDR2 FNYEAQ. The length of the CDR3 is 15 residues. The CDR3 coding sequence is TGTGCCAGCAGCATTAGCGGGGGGCCGTGGGAGGAGCAGTTCTTC. This encodes CASSISGGPWEEQFF.

This clone was counted a few times. The V call is TRBV30, the J call TRBJ2-6; TRBD1 is a possible D gene (5 bases). Trimming removed 8 bases from V and 5 bases from J, with 16 bases in between. Germline CDR1 GTSNPN, CDR2 SVGIG (reference sequence). There are 14 residues in the CDR3. The chain's CDR3 is CAGPTGDRANVLTF. CDR3 nucleotide sequence: TGTGCCGGTCCTACAGGCGACAGGGCCAACGTCCTGACTTTC.

The V and J genes are TRBV5-1 and TRBJ1-4; D gene unclear. The CDR3 has 15 residues. The V gene's germline CDR1 is SGHRS and CDR2 YFSETQ. The germline V and J ends were trimmed by 8 bases and 0 bases, with 14 bases remaining between them. The CDR3 DNA is TGCGCCAGTTGCCATAAGGGAGCAACTAATGAAAAACTGTTTTTT. This translates into CASCHKGATNEKLFF.